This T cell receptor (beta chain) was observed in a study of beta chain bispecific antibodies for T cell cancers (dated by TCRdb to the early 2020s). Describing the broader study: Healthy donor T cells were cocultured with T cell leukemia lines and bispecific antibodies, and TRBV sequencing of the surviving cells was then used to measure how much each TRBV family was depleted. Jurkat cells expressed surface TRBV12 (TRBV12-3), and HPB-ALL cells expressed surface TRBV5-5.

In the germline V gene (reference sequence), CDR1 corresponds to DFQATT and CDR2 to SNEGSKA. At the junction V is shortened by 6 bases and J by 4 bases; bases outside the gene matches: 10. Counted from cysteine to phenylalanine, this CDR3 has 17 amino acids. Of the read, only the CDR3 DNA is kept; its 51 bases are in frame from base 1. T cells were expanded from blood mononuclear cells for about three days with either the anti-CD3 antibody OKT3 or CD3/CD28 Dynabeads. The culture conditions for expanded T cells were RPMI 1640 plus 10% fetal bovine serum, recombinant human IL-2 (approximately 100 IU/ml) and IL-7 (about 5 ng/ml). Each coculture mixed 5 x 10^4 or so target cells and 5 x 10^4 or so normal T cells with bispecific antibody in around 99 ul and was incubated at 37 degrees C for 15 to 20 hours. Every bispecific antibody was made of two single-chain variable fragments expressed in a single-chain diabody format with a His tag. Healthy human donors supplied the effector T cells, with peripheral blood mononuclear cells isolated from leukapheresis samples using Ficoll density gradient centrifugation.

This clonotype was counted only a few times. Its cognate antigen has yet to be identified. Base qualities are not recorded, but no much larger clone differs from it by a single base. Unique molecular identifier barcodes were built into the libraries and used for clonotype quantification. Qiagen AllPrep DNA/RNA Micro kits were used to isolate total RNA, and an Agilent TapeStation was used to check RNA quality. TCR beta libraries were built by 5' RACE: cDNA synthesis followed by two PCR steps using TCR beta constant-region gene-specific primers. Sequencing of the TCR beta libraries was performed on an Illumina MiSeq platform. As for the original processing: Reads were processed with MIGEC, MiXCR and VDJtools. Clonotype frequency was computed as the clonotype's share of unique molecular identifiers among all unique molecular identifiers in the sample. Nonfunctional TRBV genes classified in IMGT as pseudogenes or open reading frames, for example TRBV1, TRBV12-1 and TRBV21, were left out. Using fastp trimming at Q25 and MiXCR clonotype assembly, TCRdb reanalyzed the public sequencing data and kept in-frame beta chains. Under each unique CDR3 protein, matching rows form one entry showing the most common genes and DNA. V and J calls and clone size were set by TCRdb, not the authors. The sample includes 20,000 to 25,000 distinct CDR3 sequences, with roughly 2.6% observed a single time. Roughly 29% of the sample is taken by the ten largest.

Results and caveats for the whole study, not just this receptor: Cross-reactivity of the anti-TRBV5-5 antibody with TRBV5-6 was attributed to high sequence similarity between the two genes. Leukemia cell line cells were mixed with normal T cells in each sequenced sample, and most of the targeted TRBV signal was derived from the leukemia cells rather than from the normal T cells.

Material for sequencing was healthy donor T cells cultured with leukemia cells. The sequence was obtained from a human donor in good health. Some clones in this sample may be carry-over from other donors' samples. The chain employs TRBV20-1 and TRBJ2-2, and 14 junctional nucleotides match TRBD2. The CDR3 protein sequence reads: CSASGTSGGLFTGELFF. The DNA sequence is TGCAGTGCCTCCGGGACTAGCGGGGGATTGTTCACCGGGGAGCTGTTTTTT.